The entry below describes one T cell receptor beta chain. This CDR3 is 14 amino acids long. V was pared by 6 bases and J by 5 bases, with 7 bases of the junction left unmatched. CDR1 and CDR2 from the germline V gene are SGHDT and YYEEEE. In Cohort 3, a recovered donor had either two negative PCRs, clearance, or symptom resolution. The source of the sample is a study of blood T cell repertoires in COVID-19. Overall study: Researchers got acute and convalescent COVID-19 samples from the United States, Italy and Spain. From T cells, B-cell-depleted T cells, or PBMCs came the material, which was cDNA or gDNA.

Original processing methods: Amplification with reference gene primers provided the estimates of nucleated cell counts. TCRdb's copy holds only in-frame clones and misses some; the assay was immunoSEQ multiplex PCR. That table is the source of V, J and clone size, and D and trimming were worked out from the DNA. Of over 200,000 clones listed, around 80% are singletons. Specimen: PBMCs or T cells enriched from blood (not recorded which). This TCR came from a man aged 55 to 70 who had recovered from COVID-19. V usage is TRBV5-6 and J usage is TRBJ2-7, with TRBD1 matching over 11 bases. The CDR3 protein is CASNRGTGGHEQYF. CDR3 sequence (DNA): TGTGCCAGCAACCGAGGGACAGGGGGACACGAGCAGTACTTC.